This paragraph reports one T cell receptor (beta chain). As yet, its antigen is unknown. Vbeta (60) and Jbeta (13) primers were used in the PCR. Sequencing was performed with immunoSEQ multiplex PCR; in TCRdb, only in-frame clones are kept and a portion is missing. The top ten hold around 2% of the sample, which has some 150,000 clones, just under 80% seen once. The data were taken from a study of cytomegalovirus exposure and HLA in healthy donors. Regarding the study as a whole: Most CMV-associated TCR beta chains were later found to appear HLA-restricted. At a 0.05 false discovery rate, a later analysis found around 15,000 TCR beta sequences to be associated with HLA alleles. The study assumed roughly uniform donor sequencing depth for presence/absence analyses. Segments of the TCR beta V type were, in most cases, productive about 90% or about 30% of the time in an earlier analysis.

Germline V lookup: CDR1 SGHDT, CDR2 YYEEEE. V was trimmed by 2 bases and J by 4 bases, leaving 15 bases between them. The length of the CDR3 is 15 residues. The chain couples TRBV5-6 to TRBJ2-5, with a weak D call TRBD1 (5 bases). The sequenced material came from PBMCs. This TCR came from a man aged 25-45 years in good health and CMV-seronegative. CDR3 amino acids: CASSFVTGAGETQYF. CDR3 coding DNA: TGTGCCAGCAGCTTTGTAACAGGAGCCGGAGAGACCCAGTACTTC.